A single sample is the source of the 30 T cell receptor beta chains below, sequenced in a study of technical replicates of blood from a few donors. The assay was immunoSEQ multiplex PCR, and TCRdb's table has in-frame clones only and misses some. The table has 70,000 to 75,000 clones, around 95% seen once. The specimen sequenced was T cells isolated from PBMCs. These receptors were taken from a human donor in good health.

This rearrangement joins TRBV4-2 to TRBJ1-2; the match to TRBD1 covers 10 bases. CDR1 and CDR2 from the germline V gene are LGHNA and YNFKEQ. This CDR3 has 15 amino acids. V gave up 3 bases and J gave up 2 bases; unmatched junction bases: 3. CDR3 sequence: CASSQGTGANYGYTF. In nucleotides, the CDR3 is TGTGCCAGCAGCCAGGGGACAGGGGCCAACTATGGCTACACCTTC.

V is TRBV4-1 and J is TRBJ2-7, with 13 bases identical to TRBD2. This CDR3 has 19 residues. The germline V gene has CDR1 MGHRA and CDR2 YSYEKL. The J segment lost 5 bases and the V segment lost 4 bases, leaving 17 bases of the junction unmatched. In nucleotides, the CDR3 is TGCGCCAGCAGCCCCCCCCCTCGGACTGTCGGGACTAGCGGGGACGAGCAGTACTTC. It translates to CASSPPPRTVGTSGDEQYF.

CDR3 in amino acids: CASSHNSDGYTF. Written as DNA, the CDR3 is TGTGCCAGCAGTCATAACTCGGATGGCTACACCTTC. The chain couples TRBV25-1 to TRBJ1-2; D is uncertain. Germline V gene data show CDR1 as MGHDK and CDR2 as SYGVNS. This CDR3 has 12 residues. Trimming shortened V by 5 bases and J by 6 bases, and 10 bases separated the two germline ends.

The rearrangement links TRBV19 to TRBJ2-7; D gene ambiguous. Germline V lookup: CDR1 LNHDA, CDR2 SQIVND (reference sequence). V lost 9 bases and J lost 0, with 9 bases in between. This CDR3 comprises 12 residues. The DNA for the CDR3 is TGTGCCAGCACGAGCGCCTCCTACGAGCAGTACTTC. It translates to CASTSASYEQYF.

This clone was picked up a small number of times. V is TRBV28 and J is TRBJ1-3, with D uncertain. This CDR3 is built from 13 residues. V lost 6 bases and J 1 base, leaving 7 bases between the germline ends. Germline CDR1 MDHEN, CDR2 SYDVKM. DNA for the CDR3: TGTGCCAGCAGAATAACTTCTGGAAACACCATATATTTT. This codes for CASRITSGNTIYF.

The V and J genes are TRBV11-2 and TRBJ1-1; 7 bases map to TRBD1. With 1 base clipped from V and 4 bases from J, the junction kept 0 bases outside the gene matches. Germline V gene data show CDR1 as SGHAT and CDR2 as FQNNGV. There are 13 residues in the CDR3. The CDR3 DNA sequence: TGTGCCAGCAGCTTAGGACAGGGCACTGAAGCTTTCTTT. Amino acid sequence: CASSLGQGTEAFF. Full variable domain (rest looked up from reference TRBV11-2 and TRBJ1-1): EAGVAQSPRYKIIEKRQSVAFWCNPISGHATLYWYQQILGQGPKLLIQFQNNGVVDDSQLPKDRFSAERLKGVDSTLKIQPAKLEDSAVYLCASSLGQGTEAFFGQGTRLTVV.

The DNA of the CDR3 is TGTGCCAGCAGTCCCCCAGGGTTGAATCAGCCCCAGCATTTT. Translation: CASSPPGLNQPQHF. The chain recombines TRBV6-5 with TRBJ1-5, with D tentatively TRBD1 (5 bases). The germline V gene has CDR1 MNHEY and CDR2 SVGAGI. Trimming removed 5 bases at V and 4 bases at J, with 12 bases between. This CDR3 comprises 14 residues.

The chain employs TRBV6-5 and TRBJ1-2, with TRBD1 matching over 7 bases. Germline CDR1 is MNHEY and CDR2 is SVGAGI. V shed 6 bases and J 8 bases; nucleotides not matched to a gene: 3. This CDR3 is 11 amino acids long. The CDR3 loop reads CASSHRGGYTF. CDR3 in DNA: TGTGCCAGCAGCCACAGGGGCGGCTACACCTTC.

This clone was seen a few times. The V call is TRBV11-3, the J call TRBJ2-1, with D tentatively TRBD2 (5 bases). The CDR3 runs 14 residues. V gave up 2 bases and J gave up 4 bases, with 9 bases separating them. The germline CDR1 and CDR2 sequences are SGHNT and YENEEA. The CDR3 loop reads CASSLRGSYNEQFF. The DNA of the CDR3 is TGTGCCAGCAGCTTACGTGGGAGTTACAATGAGCAGTTCTTC.

The rearrangement joins TRBV25-1 to TRBJ2-3; 9 positions match TRBD2. The trim removed 4 bases at V and 4 bases at J, leaving 6 bases unmatched. Per the germline V gene, CDR1 is MGHDK and CDR2 is SYGVNS. The CDR3 is made up of 15 amino acids. The CDR3 reads CASSVVIAGADTQYF. CDR3 bases: TGTGCCAGCAGTGTGGTAATAGCGGGAGCAGATACGCAGTATTTT.

The V gene is TRBV19, the J gene TRBJ1-2; 7 bases are a match to TRBD1. The junction had 10 bases not matched to a gene; V was cut back by 6 bases and J by 6 bases. The CDR3 runs to 14 residues. The germline CDR1 and CDR2 sequences are LNHDA and SQIVND (reference sequence). The CDR3 DNA sequence: TGTGCCAGTAGACCATACCGGGACAGCGATGGCTACACCTTC. Its translation: CASRPYRDSDGYTF.

The J gene is TRBJ2-7, the V gene TRBV29-1; tentative D call: TRBD2 (5 bases). This CDR3 region has 13 residues. Per germline, CDR1 SQVTM and CDR2 ANQGSEA. V lost 7 bases and J lost 3, with 16 bases in between. CDR3 amino acids: CSALVVTNYEQYF. The CDR3 DNA reads TGCAGCGCCCTCGTCGTGACTAACTACGAGCAGTACTTC.

This chain connects TRBV11-2 to TRBJ2-7; D is uncertain. The CDR3 runs to 16 residues. CDR1 and CDR2 from the germline V gene are SGHAT and FQNNGV. The ends were cut back, 4 bases at V and 7 bases at J, with 23 bases in the middle. CDR3 in amino acids: CASSSPWAPFGLEQYF. In DNA, the CDR3 is TGTGCCAGCAGCTCCCCGTGGGCTCCCTTTGGTCTAGAGCAGTACTTC.

The V and J genes are TRBV5-1 and TRBJ2-2; perhaps TRBD1 as D (6 bases). CDR3 length equals 13 residues. Germline assignment: CDR1 SGHRS and CDR2 YFSETQ. The V and J ends lost 7 bases and 1 base respectively, with 8 bases between them. The CDR3 DNA follows: TGCGCCAGCTCGGGACAGAACACCGGGGAGCTGTTTTTT. It encodes CASSGQNTGELFF. Supplemented by reference TRBV5-1 and TRBJ2-2, the full variable domain reads KAGVTQTPRYLIKTRGQQVTLSCSPISGHRSVSWYQQTPGQGLQFLFEYFSETQRNKGNFPGRFSGRQFSNSRSEMNVSTLELGDSALYLCASSGQNTGELFFGEGSRLTVL.

The chain has TRBV6-1 and TRBJ2-1, with 9 bases matching TRBD1. The CDR3 is 16 amino acids. CDR1 and CDR2 (germline): MNHNS, SASEGT. V shed 3 bases, J shed 7 bases, and the junction held 10 bases outside the gene matches. This CDR3 reads CASSELPGTGSNEQFF. CDR3 DNA: TGTGCCAGCAGTGAGTTACCGGGGACAGGGAGTAATGAGCAGTTCTTC.

The chain links TRBV2 to TRBJ1-1; D is unclear. This CDR3 has 13 amino acids. The V gene's germline CDR1 is SNHLY and CDR2 FYNNEI. With 8 bases removed from V and 4 bases from J, the gap between germline ends came to 14 bases. In nucleotides, the CDR3 is TGTGCCAGCGGACCCCTGGGAGGCACTGAAGCTTTCTTT. This encodes CASGPLGGTEAFF.

The CDR3 nucleotides read TGTGCCAGCAGGTGGGCTAGCGACACCGGGGAGCTGTTTTTT. It specifies CASRWASDTGELFF. J is TRBJ2-2 and V is TRBV9; possible D gene TRBD2, 6 bases. CDR1 and CDR2 (germline): SGDLS, YYNGEE. The CDR3 covers 14 residues. V was shortened by 5 bases and J by 3 bases, with 11 bases between the two germline ends.

The chain joins TRBV11-2 to TRBJ2-5; TRBD2 matches 8 bases. The CDR3 is made up of 16 amino acids. The V and J ends lost 0 bases and 4 bases, in that order; junction bases with no gene match: 7. Germline loops: CDR1 SGHAT, CDR2 FQNNGV. The CDR3 nucleotides are TGTGCCAGCAGCTTAGATATTCGGGCGGGGGGAGAGACCCAGTACTTC. Translating gives CASSLDIRAGGETQYF.

The chain employs TRBV5-1 and TRBJ1-1, with 8 positions matching TRBD1. The CDR3 loop spans 17 amino acids. Germline values: CDR1 SGHRS, CDR2 YFSETQ. V lost 0 bases to trimming and J lost 1 base; unmatched junction nucleotides: 8. The CDR3 region has the DNA TGCGCCAGCAGCTTGGAGCAGGGGGCCGAGTGGAACACTGAAGCTTTCTTT. This encodes CASSLEQGAEWNTEAFF.

Written as DNA, the CDR3 is TGTGCCAGCAGTTTATTGACAGGGAACTATGGCTACACCTTC. It codes for CASSLLTGNYGYTF. The chain is built from TRBV28 and TRBJ1-2; 7 nucleotides align to TRBD1. This CDR3 contains 14 residues. The J segment lost 2 bases and the V segment lost 1 base, leaving 1 base of the junction unmatched. Germline CDR1 and CDR2: MDHEN and SYDVKM.

The chain combines TRBV27 with TRBJ2-1; D unresolved. Trimming took off 3 bases at V and 5 bases at J, with 8 bases between the two ends. This CDR3 comprises 13 residues. Germline assignment: CDR1 MNHEY and CDR2 SMNVEV (reference sequence). CDR3 sequence: CASSFLDNNEQFF. Written as DNA, the CDR3 is TGTGCCAGCAGTTTCCTAGATAACAATGAGCAGTTCTTC.

The rearrangement uses TRBV19 and TRBJ1-4; D is possibly TRBD1 (6 bases). From germline, CDR1 is LNHDA and CDR2 SQIVND (reference sequence). The CDR3 is made up of 17 amino acids. V was pared by 7 bases and J by 5 bases, with 23 bases between. CDR3 sequence: CASIPTGPKVSNEKLFF. The CDR3 DNA follows: TGTGCCAGTATTCCGACAGGTCCTAAGGTTTCAAATGAAAAACTGTTTTTT.

V usage is TRBV28 and J usage is TRBJ1-1, with D unclear. The length of the CDR3 is 11 residues. CDR1 is MDHEN, CDR2 SYDVKM, per germline. Here the CDR3 reads CGLKGNTEAFF. The CDR3 nucleotides are TGTGGACTAAAGGGGAACACTGAAGCTTTCTTT.

CDR3 coding DNA: TGTGCCACCAGCAGAGATGGCCCAGGGCTCTCTGGGGCCAACGTCCTGACTTTC. The encoded protein is CATSRDGPGLSGANVLTF. The gene calls are TRBV15 and TRBJ2-6, with TRBD1 as a possible D gene (5 bases). The CDR3 length is 18 residues. The germline CDR1 and CDR2 sequences are LNHNV and YYDKDF (reference sequence). V was trimmed by 0 bases and J by 0 bases, leaving 12 bases between them.

The CDR3 here is CASSQDNREGTEAFF. DNA for the CDR3: TGCGCCAGCAGCCAAGATAACAGGGAGGGCACTGAAGCTTTCTTT. The chain recombines TRBV4-1 with TRBJ1-1, with a possible D match to TRBD1 (6 bases). CDR1 and CDR2 from the germline V gene are MGHRA and YSYEKL. The ends were cut back, 0 bases at V and 4 bases at J, with 12 bases in the middle. This CDR3 has 15 amino acids.

Concerning this clone itself: The sample contains more than one DNA sequence encoding this CDR3. V gene TRBV5-4 combines with J gene TRBJ2-2; D gene ambiguous. This CDR3 is 12 amino acids long. Trimming left V 4 bases short and J 4 bases short, with 5 bases between. CDR1 is SGHNT and CDR2 is YYREEE in the germline V gene (reference sequence). This CDR3 is CASSPSTGELFF. CDR3 DNA: TGTGCCAGCAGCCCCTCCACCGGGGAGCTGTTTTTT.

CDR3 protein: CASSPGQGAVEQYF. Written as DNA, the CDR3 is TGTGCCAGTTCTCCGGGACAGGGGGCTGTCGAGCAGTACTTC. The chain links TRBV28 to TRBJ2-7; the match to TRBD1 covers 12 bases. The V gene's germline CDR1 is MDHEN and CDR2 SYDVKM. The CDR3 is 14 amino acids. Trimming removed 9 bases from V and 6 bases from J; junction bases left unmatched: 9.

The chain carries TRBV2 and TRBJ2-7, with D possibly being TRBD2 (7 bases). From germline, CDR1 is SNHLY and CDR2 FYNNEI. V dropped 7 bases and J dropped 4 bases, with 20 bases sitting between them. This CDR3 contains 15 residues. The CDR3 spells CASTPRGGFVYEQYF. The CDR3 region has the DNA TGTGCCAGCACCCCCCGCGGGGGCTTCGTGTACGAGCAGTACTTC.

The chain is built from TRBV5-4 and TRBJ1-2, with 8 bases that match TRBD1. The junction had 7 bases not matched to a gene; V was cut back by 3 bases and J by 3 bases. In germline, CDR1 is SGHNT, CDR2 YYREEE (reference sequence). There are 15 residues in the CDR3. In DNA form, the CDR3 reads TGTGCCAGCAGCTCACCAGGGGGCTATGACTATGGCTACACCTTC. As protein: CASSSPGGYDYGYTF.

The J gene is TRBJ1-2, the V gene TRBV23-1, with D unclear. TRBV23-1 has ORF status, its function being uncertain. The length of the CDR3 is 12 residues. Trimming removed 7 bases at V and 10 bases at J, with 16 bases between. CDR3 loop: CASISTDTLYTF. CDR3 in DNA: TGCGCCAGCATCTCAACAGACACTCTCTACACCTTC.